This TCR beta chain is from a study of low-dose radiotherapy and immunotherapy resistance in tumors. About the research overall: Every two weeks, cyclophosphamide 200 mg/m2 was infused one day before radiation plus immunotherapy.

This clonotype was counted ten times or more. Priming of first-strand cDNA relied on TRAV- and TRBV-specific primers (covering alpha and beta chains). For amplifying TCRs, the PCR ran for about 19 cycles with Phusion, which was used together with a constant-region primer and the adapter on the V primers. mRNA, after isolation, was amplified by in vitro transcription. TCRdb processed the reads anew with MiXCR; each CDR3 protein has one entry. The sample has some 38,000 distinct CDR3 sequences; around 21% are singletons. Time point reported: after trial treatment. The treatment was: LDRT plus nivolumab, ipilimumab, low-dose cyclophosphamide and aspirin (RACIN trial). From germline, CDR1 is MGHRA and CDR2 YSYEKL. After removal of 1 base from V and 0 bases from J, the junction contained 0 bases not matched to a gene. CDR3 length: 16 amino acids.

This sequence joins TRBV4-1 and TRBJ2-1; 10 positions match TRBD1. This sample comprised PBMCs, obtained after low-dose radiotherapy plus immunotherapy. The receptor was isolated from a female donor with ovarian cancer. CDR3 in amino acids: CASSQGDRGSYNEQFF. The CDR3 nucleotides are TGCGCCAGCAGCCAAGGGGACAGGGGCTCCTACAATGAGCAGTTCTTC.